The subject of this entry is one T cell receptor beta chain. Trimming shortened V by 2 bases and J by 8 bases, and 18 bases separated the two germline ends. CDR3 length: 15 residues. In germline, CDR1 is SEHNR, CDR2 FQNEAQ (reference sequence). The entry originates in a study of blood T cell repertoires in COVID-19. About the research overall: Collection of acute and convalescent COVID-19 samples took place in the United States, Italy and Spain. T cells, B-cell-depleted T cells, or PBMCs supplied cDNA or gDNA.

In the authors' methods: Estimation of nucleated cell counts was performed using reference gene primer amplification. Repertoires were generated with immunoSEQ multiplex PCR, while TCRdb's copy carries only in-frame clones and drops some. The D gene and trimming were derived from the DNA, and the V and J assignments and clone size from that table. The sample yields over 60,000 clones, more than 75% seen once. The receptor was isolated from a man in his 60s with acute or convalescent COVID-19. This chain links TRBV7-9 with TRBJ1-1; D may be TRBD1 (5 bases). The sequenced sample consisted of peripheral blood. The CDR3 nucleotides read TGTGCCAGCAGCTTATATACCGGGGGAGGGTTGGAAGCTTTCTTT. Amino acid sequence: CASSLYTGGGLEAFF.